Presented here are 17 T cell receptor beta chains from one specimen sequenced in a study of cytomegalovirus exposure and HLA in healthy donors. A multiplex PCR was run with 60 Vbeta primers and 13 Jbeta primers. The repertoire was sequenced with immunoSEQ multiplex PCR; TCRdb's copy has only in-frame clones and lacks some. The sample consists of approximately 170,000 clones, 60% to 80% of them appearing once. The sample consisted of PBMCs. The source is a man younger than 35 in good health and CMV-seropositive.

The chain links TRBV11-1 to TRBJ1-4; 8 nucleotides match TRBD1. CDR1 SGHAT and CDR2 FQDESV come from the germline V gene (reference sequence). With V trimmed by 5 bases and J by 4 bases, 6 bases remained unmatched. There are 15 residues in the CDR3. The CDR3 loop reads CASSRRTGSNEKLFF. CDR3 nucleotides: TGTGCCAGCAGCCGCCGGACAGGGAGTAATGAAAAACTGTTTTTT. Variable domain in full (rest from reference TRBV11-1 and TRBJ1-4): EAEVAQSPRYKITEKSQAVAFWCDPISGHATLYWYRQILGQGPELLVQFQDESVVDDSQLPKDRFSAERLKGVDSTLKIQPAELGDSAMYLCASSRRTGSNEKLFFGSGTQLSVL.

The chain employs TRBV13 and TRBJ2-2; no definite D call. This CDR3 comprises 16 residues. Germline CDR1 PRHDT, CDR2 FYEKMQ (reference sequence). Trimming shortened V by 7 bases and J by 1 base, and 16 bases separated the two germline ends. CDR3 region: CASTKPNAGNTGELFF. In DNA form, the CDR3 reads TGTGCCAGCACTAAACCCAACGCAGGGAACACCGGGGAGCTGTTTTTT.

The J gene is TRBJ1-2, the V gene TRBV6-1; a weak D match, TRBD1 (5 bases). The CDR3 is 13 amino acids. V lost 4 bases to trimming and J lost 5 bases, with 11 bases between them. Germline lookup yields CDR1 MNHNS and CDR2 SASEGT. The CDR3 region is CASSGRGAYGYTF. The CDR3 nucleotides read TGTGCCAGCAGTGGGAGGGGAGCATATGGCTACACCTTC.

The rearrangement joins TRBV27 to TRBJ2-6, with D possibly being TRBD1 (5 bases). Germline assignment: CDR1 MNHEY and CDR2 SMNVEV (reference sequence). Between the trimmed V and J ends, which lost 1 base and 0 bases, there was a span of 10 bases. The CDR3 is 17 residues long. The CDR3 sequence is CASSLFGQRSGANVLTF. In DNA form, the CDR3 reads TGTGCCAGCAGTTTATTTGGACAACGCTCTGGGGCCAACGTCCTGACTTTC.

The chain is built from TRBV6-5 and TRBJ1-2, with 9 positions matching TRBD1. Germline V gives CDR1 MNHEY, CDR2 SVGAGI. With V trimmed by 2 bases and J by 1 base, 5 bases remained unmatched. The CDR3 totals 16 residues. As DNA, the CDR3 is TGTGCCAGCAGTTACCCGAAGGGACAGGGTAACTATGGCTACACCTTC. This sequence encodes CASSYPKGQGNYGYTF.

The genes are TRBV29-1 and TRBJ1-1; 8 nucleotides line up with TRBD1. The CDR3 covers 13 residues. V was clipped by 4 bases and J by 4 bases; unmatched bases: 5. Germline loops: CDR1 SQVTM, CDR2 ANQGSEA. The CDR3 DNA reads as TGCAGCGTTGGGGCAGGGGGCTCCACTGAAGCTTTCTTT. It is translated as CSVGAGGSTEAFF.

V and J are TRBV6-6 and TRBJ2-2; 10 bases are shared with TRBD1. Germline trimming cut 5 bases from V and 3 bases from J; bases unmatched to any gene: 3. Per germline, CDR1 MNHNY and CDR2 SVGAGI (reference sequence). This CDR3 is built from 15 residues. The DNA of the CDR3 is TGTGCCAGCAGTCCCGGGACAGGGGACACCGGGGAGCTGTTTTTT. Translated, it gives CASSPGTGDTGELFF.

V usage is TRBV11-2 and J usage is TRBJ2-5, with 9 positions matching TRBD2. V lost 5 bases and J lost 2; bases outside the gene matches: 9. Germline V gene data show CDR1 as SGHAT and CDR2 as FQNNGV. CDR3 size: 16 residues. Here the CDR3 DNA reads TGTGCCAGCAGCCCACGCGAGCGGGAGGTTCAAGAGACCCAGTACTTC. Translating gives CASSPREREVQETQYF. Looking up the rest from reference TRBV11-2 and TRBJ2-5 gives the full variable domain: EAGVAQSPRYKIIEKRQSVAFWCNPISGHATLYWYQQILGQGPKLLIQFQNNGVVDDSQLPKDRFSAERLKGVDSTLKIQPAKLEDSAVYLCASSPREREVQETQYFGPGTRLLVL.

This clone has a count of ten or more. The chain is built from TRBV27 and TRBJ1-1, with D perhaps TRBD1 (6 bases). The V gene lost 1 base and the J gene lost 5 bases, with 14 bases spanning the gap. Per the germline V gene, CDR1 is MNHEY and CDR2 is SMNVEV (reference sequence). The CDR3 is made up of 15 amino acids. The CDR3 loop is CASSLLGQGSTEAFF. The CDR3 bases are TGTGCCAGCAGTTTATTGGGGCAGGGGAGTACTGAAGCTTTCTTT.

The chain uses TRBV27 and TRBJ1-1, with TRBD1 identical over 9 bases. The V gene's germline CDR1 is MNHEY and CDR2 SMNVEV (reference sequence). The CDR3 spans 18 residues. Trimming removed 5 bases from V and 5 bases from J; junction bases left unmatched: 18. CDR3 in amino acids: CASSTLGTGTHQRTEAFF. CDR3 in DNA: TGTGCCAGCAGTACCCTTGGGACAGGGACTCACCAAAGGACTGAAGCTTTCTTT.

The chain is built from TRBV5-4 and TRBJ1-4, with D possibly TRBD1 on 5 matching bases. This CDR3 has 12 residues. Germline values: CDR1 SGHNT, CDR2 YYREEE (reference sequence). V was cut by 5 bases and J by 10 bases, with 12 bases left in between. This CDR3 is CASREGEGKLFF. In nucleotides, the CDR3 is TGTGCCAGCAGGGAAGGGGAGGGAAAACTGTTTTTT.

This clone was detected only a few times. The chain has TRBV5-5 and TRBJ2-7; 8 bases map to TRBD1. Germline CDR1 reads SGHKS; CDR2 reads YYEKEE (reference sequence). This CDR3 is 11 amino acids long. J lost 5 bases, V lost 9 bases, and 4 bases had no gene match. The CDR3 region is CAIQGAHEQYV. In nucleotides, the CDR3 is TGTGCCATCCAGGGGGCCCACGAGCAGTACGTC.

The CDR3 spells CASSPTRGGDEQFF. In DNA, the CDR3 is TGTGCCAGCTCACCAACACGTGGGGGCGATGAGCAGTTCTTC. The chain employs TRBV18 and TRBJ2-1, with D possibly being TRBD1 (6 bases). There are 14 residues in the CDR3. Germline values: CDR1 KGHSH, CDR2 LQKENI. The V and J ends lost 2 bases and 8 bases respectively, with 13 bases between them.

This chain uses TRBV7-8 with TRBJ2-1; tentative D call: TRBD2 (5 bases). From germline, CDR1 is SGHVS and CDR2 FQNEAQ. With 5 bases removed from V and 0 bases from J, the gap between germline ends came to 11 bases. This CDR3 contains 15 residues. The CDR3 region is CASSRTEVSYNEQFF. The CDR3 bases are TGTGCCAGCAGCCGGACTGAAGTCTCCTACAATGAGCAGTTCTTC.

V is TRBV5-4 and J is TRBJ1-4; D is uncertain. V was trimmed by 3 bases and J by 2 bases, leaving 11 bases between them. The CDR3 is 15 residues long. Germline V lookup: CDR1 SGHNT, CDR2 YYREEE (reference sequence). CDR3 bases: TGTGCCAGCAGCTCAGGAGGGAGGACTAATGAAAAACTGTTTTTT. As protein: CASSSGGRTNEKLFF.

The CDR3 coding sequence is TGTGCCAGCAGCGCAGGGGGCAGGGGTCACAATGAGCAGTTCTTC. Translated: CASSAGGRGHNEQFF. This chain uses TRBV7-9 with TRBJ2-1; TRBD1 matches 8 bases. Trimming at V came to 5 bases and at J to 5 bases, leaving 8 bases not matched to a gene. CDR1 and CDR2 (germline): SEHNR, FQNEAQ (reference sequence). The CDR3 runs to 15 residues.

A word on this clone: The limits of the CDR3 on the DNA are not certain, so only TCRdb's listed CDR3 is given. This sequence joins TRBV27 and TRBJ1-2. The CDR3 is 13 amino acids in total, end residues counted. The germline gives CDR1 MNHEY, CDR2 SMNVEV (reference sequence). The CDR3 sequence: CASSFGSGEGYTF.